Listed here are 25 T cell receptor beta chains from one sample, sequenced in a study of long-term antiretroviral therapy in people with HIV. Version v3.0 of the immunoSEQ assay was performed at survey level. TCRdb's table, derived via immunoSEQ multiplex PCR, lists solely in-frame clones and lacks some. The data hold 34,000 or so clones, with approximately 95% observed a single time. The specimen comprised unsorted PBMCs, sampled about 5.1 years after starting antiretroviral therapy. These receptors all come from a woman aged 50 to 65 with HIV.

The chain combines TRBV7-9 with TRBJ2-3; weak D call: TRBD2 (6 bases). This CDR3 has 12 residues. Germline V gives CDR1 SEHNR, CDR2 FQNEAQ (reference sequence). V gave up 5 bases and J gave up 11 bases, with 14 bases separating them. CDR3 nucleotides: TGTGCCAGCAGCAATCCTGGCGGGGTGCAGTATTTT. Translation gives CASSNPGGVQYF.

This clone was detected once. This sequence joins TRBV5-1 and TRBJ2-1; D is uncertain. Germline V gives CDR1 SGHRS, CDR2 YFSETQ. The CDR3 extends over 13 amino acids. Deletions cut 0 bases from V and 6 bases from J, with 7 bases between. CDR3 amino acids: CASSLAGSNEQFF. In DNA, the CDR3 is TGCGCCAGCAGCTTGGCGGGTAGCAATGAGCAGTTCTTC.

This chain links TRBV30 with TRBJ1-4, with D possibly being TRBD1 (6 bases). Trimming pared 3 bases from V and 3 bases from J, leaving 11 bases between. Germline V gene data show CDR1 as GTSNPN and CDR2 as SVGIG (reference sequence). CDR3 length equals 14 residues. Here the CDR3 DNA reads TGTGCCTGGAGGTTTGCAGGGGCTAATGAAAAACTGTTTTTT. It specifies CAWRFAGANEKLFF.

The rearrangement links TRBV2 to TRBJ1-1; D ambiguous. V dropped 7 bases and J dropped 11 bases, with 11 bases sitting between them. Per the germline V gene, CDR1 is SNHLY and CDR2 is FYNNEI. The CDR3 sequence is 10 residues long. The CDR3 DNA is TGTGCCAGCAATCATAGGGTGGCTTTCTTT. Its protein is CASNHRVAFF.

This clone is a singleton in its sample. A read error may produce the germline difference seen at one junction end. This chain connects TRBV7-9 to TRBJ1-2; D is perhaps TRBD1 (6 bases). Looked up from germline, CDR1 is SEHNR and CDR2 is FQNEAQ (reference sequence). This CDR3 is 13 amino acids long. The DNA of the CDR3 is TGTGCCAGCAGCAGGGAAGGGGGTTCAGGGCGGTCCTTC. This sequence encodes CASSREGGSGRSF.

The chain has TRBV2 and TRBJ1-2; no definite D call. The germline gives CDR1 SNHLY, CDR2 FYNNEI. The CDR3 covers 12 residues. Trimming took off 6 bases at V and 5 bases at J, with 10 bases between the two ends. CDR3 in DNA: TGTGCCAGCAGAGCCTACGGATATGGCTACACCTTC. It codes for CASRAYGYGYTF.

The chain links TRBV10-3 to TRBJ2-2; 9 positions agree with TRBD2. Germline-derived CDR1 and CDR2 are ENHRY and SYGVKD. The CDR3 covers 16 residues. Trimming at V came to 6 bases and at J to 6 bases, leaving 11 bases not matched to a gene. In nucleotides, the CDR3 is TGTGCCATCAGCCCCCTCGGCGGGGGGGCAGCCGGGGAGCTGTTTTTT. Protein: CAISPLGGGAAGELFF.

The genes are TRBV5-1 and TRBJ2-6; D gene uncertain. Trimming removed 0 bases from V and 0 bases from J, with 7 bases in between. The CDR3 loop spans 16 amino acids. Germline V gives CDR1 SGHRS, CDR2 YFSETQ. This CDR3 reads CASSLGSRSGANVLTF. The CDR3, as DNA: TGCGCCAGCAGCTTGGGATCACGCTCTGGGGCCAACGTCCTGACTTTC.

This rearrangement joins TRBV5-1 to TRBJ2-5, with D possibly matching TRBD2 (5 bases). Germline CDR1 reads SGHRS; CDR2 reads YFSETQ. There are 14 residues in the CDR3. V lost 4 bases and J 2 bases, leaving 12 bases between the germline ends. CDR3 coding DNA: TGCGCCAGCAGCCTGAAGGACTCTCAAGAGACCCAGTACTTC. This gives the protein CASSLKDSQETQYF.

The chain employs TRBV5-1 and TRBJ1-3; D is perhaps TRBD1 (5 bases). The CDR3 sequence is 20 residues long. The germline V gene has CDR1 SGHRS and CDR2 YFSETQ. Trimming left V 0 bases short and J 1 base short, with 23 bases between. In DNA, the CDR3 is TGCGCCAGCAGCTTGGAGGTCATCCAGAGGGGTTCCATTTCTGGAAACACCATATATTTT. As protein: CASSLEVIQRGSISGNTIYF.

The CDR3 protein is CASSFRTGVGPGNTIYF. The CDR3 nucleotides are TGTGCCAGCAGCTTCAGGACAGGGGTCGGGCCTGGAAACACCATATATTTT. This chain joins TRBV5-4 and TRBJ1-3, with 9 nucleotides matching TRBD1. Germline trimming cut 2 bases from V and 2 bases from J; bases unmatched to any gene: 8. This CDR3 is built from 17 residues. Germline V lookup: CDR1 SGHNT, CDR2 YYREEE (reference sequence). Supplemented by reference TRBV5-4 and TRBJ1-3, the full variable domain reads ETGVTQSPTHLIKTRGQQVTLRCSSQSGHNTVSWYQQALGQGPQFIFQYYREEENGRGNFPPRFSGLQFPNYSSELNVNALELDDSALYLCASSFRTGVGPGNTIYFGEGSWLTVV.

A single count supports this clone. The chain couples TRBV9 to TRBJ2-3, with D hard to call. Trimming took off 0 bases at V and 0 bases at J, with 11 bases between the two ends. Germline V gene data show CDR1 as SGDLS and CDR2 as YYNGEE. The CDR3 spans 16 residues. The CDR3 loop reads CASSVGAGSSTDTQYF. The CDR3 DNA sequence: TGTGCCAGCAGCGTAGGGGCCGGATCTAGCACAGATACGCAGTATTTT.

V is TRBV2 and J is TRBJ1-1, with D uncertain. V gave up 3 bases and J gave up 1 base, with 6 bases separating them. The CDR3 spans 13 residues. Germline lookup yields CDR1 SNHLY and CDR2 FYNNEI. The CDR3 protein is CASSDLPNTEAFF. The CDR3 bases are TGTGCCAGCAGTGATCTCCCGAACACTGAAGCTTTCTTT.

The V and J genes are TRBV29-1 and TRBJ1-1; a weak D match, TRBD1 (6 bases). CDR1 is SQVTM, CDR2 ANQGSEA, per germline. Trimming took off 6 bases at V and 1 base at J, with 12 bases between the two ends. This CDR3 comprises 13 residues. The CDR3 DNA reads TGCAGCGTCCCGGGACACAAGAACACTGAAGCTTTCTTT. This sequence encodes CSVPGHKNTEAFF.

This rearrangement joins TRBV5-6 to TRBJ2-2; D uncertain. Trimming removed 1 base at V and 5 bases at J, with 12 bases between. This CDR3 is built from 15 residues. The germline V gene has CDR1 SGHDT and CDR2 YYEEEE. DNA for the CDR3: TGTGCCAGCAGCTTGAATAGCTGGGGTACCGGGGAGCTGTTTTTT. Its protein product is CASSLNSWGTGELFF.

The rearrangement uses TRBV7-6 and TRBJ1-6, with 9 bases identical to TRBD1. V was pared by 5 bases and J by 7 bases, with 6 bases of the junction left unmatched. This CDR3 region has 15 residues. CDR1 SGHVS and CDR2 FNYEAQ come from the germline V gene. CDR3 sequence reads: CASSRRTGVNSPLHF. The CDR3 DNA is TGTGCCAGCAGCCGACGGACAGGGGTCAATTCACCCCTCCACTTT.

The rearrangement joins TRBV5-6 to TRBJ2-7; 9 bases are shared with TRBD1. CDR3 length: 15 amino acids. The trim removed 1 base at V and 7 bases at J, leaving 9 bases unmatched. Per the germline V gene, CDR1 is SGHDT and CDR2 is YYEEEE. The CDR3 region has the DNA TGTGCCAGCAGCTTGCCGGGACAGGGATCGTGGGAGCAGTACTTC. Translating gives CASSLPGQGSWEQYF.

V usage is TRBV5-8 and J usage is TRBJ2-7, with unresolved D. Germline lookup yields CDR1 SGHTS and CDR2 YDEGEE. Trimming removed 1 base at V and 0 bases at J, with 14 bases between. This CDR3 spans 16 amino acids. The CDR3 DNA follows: TGTGCCAGCAGCTTGTTGGTGACACCGAGCTCCTACGAGCAGTACTTC. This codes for CASSLLVTPSSYEQYF.

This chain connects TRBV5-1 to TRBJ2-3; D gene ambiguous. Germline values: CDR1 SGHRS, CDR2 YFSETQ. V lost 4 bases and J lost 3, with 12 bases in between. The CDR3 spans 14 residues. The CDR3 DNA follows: TGCGCCAGCAGCCGGGTCCTCCAGACAGATACGCAGTATTTT. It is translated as CASSRVLQTDTQYF. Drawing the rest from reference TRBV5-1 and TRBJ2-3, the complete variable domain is KAGVTQTPRYLIKTRGQQVTLSCSPISGHRSVSWYQQTPGQGLQFLFEYFSETQRNKGNFPGRFSGRQFSNSRSEMNVSTLELGDSALYLCASSRVLQTDTQYFGPGTRLTVL.

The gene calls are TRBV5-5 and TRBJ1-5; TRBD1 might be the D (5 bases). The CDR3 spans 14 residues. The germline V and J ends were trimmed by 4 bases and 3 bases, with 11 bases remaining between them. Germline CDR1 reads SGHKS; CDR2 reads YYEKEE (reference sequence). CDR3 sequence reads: CASSSGAFNQPQHF. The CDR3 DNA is TGTGCCAGCAGCAGCGGGGCTTTCAATCAGCCCCAGCATTTT. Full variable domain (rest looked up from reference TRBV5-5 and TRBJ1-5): DAGVTQSPTHLIKTRGQQVTLRCSPISGHKSVSWYQQVLGQGPQFIFQYYEKEERGRGNFPDRFSARQFPNYSSELNVNALLLGDSALYLCASSSGAFNQPQHFGDGTRLSIL.

The CDR3 loop reads CASSERDRDYEQYF. In nucleotides, the CDR3 is TGCGCCAGCAGCGAGCGGGACAGGGATTACGAGCAGTACTTC. V usage is TRBV5-1 and J usage is TRBJ2-7; 9 positions match TRBD1. The CDR3 has 14 residues. Germline CDR1 SGHRS, CDR2 YFSETQ. Trimming at V came to 4 bases and at J to 4 bases, leaving 6 bases not matched to a gene.

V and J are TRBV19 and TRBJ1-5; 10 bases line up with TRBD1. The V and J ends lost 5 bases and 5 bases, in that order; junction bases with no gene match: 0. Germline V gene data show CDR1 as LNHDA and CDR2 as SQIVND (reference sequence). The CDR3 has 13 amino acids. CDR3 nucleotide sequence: TGTGCCAGTAGTGGGACAGGGGATCAGCCCCAGCATTTT. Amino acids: CASSGTGDQPQHF.

The CDR3 DNA is TGTGCCAGCAGTGACGACGGGGGGACAGATACGCAGTATTTT. Translating gives CASSDDGGTDTQYF. The chain uses TRBV27 and TRBJ2-3, with 7 bases lining up with TRBD2. V trimming: 5 bases; J trimming: 3 bases; junction bases outside the gene matches: 5. The CDR3 is made up of 14 amino acids. CDR1 is MNHEY, CDR2 SMNVEV, per germline (reference sequence).

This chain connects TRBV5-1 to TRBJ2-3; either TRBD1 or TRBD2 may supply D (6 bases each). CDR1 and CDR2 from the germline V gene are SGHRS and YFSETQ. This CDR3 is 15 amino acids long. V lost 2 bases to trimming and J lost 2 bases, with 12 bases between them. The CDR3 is CASSFLGGYTDTQYF. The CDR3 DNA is TGCGCCAGCAGCTTTCTCGGGGGCTACACAGATACGCAGTATTTT. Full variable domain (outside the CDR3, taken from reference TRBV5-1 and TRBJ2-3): KAGVTQTPRYLIKTRGQQVTLSCSPISGHRSVSWYQQTPGQGLQFLFEYFSETQRNKGNFPGRFSGRQFSNSRSEMNVSTLELGDSALYLCASSFLGGYTDTQYFGPGTRLTVL.

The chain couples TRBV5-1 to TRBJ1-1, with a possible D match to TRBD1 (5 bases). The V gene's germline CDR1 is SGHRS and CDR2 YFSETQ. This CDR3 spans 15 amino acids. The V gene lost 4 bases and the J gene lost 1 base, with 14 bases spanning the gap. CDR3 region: CASSPFLGGNTEAFF. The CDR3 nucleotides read TGCGCCAGCAGCCCCTTTTTGGGGGGGAACACTGAAGCTTTCTTT.